Listed below are T cell receptor beta chains from one sample, sequenced in a study of T-cell memory formation after mild COVID-19. One entry per CDR3 protein, called by TCRdb with MiXCR from the 5' RACE reads. The sample has fewer than 140,000 distinct CDR3 sequences; over 15% are singletons. Material for sequencing was PBMCs or a T cell subset sorted from them (not recorded which). All receptors come from an adult woman who had mild COVID-19 (a few samples of this study predate the infection). Cell type and time point are not known. Each CDR3 is given with its conserved first and last residue. D genes are given only for firm matches.

D	length	V	CDR3
TRBD2	15	TRBV29-1	CSVLLYSGSADTQYF
-	15	TRBV5-6	CASSLGDMPYNEQFF
TRBD1	15	TRBV25-1	CASSKTGGWYTEAFF
-	15	TRBV5-1	CASSLGSIGTDTQYF
-	16	TRBV7-9	CASSPAAGASYPEAFF
-	13	TRBV7-6	CASSLGQGPPLHF
-	15	TRBV7-9	CASSPPGRSDHEQYF
-	15	TRBV12-3/TRBV12-4	CASSYSLGPRGGYTF
-	14	TRBV5-1	CASSLETANYGYTF
-	13	TRBV30	CAWSVGGDYGYTF
TRBD2	16	TRBV20-1	CSAEWASGGRTDTQYF
-	13	TRBV12-3/TRBV12-4	CASSSADPLPQHF
TRBD2	12	TRBV20-1	CAAGGPYNEQFF
-	16	TRBV24-1	CATSDRVGQNHYGYTF
-	15	TRBV30	CAWTYGTSPYYEQYF
-	13	TRBV19	CASSMWGPYEQYF
-	13	TRBV7-9	CASSLVWGGEQYF
TRBD2	15	TRBV12-3/TRBV12-4	CASSFELAVREGQYF
-	12	TRBV7-9	CASSPDRLEQFF
TRBD1	17	TRBV9	CASSVAATGFIGTEAFF
-	15	TRBV6-6	CASRETPGGDEKLFF
-	14	TRBV7-6	CASSLGQGSGGYTF
-	15	TRBV19	CASSASELQRETQYF
-	16	TRBV24-1	CATSELQDTNTGELFF
-	13	TRBV27	CASNNGMNTEAFF
-	15	TRBV6-4	CASSQEGGETDTQYF
-	13	TRBV15	CATSRAGASEAFF
-	14	TRBV7-8	CASSLVEGGVTIVF
-	11	TRBV21-1	CASSRGTDYTF
-	12	TRBV7-9	CASSSSGAEQYF
-	16	TRBV12-5	CASGLVGGGSYNEQFF
TRBD2	15	TRBV6-5	CASRQGLAVTDTQYF
TRBD1	14	TRBV19	CASSLTGSTDTQYF
-	17	TRBV6-2/TRBV6-3	CASSHFGFSGPQATQFF
TRBD2	16	TRBV5-6	CASSLGTGTIDYEQYF
TRBD2	16	TRBV7-9	CASSGSTGGVIRTQYF
TRBD1	14	TRBV7-9	CASRRTGFQETQYF
-	14	TRBV9	CASSPSLGNTEAFF
TRBD2	16	TRBV7-2	CASSPAIAGFTDTQYF
TRBD2	18	TRBV5-6	CASSLDGERGGFTDTQYF